The rows below give T cell receptor beta chains drawn from one sample of a study of T-cell reconstitution after alpha-beta-depleted transplantation in children. MiXCR, applied by TCRdb to the PCR reads, yields one record per CDR3 protein. This sample yields 170,000 or so distinct CDR3 sequences, of which around 7% are seen a single time; roughly 3% belongs to the top ten. Sequencing was performed on PBMCs from the stem cell graft donor, taken from the stem cell graft. The receptors originated from a human donor who donated a stem cell graft to a child with Wiskott-Aldrich syndrome. Both conserved end residues are part of each CDR3. A D gene is named only where the DNA matches it firmly. Size values are once, few and many counts, or a class for expanded clones, and some rows have none.

len	v_gene	abundance	j_gene	d_gene	CDR3nt	CDR3aa
19	TRBV11-1	.	TRBJ2-3	.	TGTGCCAGCAGCTTAGTATTTGATTCCAGCGCCCTGGGGCCAGATACGCAGTATTTT	CASSLVFDSSALGPDTQYF
14	TRBV10-3	many	TRBJ2-3	.	TGTGCCATCAGTGAGTCAACAGGCACAGATACGCAGTATTTT	CAISESTGTDTQYF
16	TRBV11-2	many	TRBJ1-6	.	TGTGCCAGCAGCTTAATTTTATCGGCGATTAATTCACCCCTCCACTTT	CASSLILSAINSPLHF
17	TRBV14	many	TRBJ2-3	TRBD2	TGTGCCAGCAGCACCCGGCCGAGAGCGGGAAACACAGATACGCAGTATTTT	CASSTRPRAGNTDTQYF
14	TRBV20-1	.	TRBJ2-2	TRBD1	TGCAGTGCTAGATGGACAGGGAACACCGGGGAGCTGTTTTTT	CSARWTGNTGELFF
13	TRBV27	many	TRBJ2-1	.	TGTGCCAGCAGTTTATTAGCCGTGGATGAGCAGTTCTTC	CASSLLAVDEQFF
13	TRBV6-6	few	TRBJ2-1	.	TGTGCCAGCAGTTTCAACCCGCACAATGAGCAGTTCTTC	CASSFNPHNEQFF
12	TRBV7-9	many	TRBJ1-4	TRBD1	TGTGCCAGCAGCCCCCCACTGACAGGGATCCCTTTT	CASSPPLTGIPF
18	TRBV20-1	many	TRBJ2-2	TRBD2	TGCAGTGCTAGAGGGACTAGCGGGAGGGCCGGAGATGACGGGGAGCTGTTTTTT	CSARGTSGRAGDDGELFF
14	TRBV7-2	many	TRBJ1-1	.	TGTGCCAGCAGCTTCGACAGGAGTTACACTGAAGCTTTCTTT	CASSFDRSYTEAFF
15	TRBV5-5	many	TRBJ2-5	.	TGTGCCAGCAGCGCAAATTCCCACGGGGCTGAGACCCAGTACTTC	CASSANSHGAETQYF
15	TRBV5-5	many	TRBJ2-7	.	TGTGCCAGCAGCCCTGGGACCGCCTCCTACTACGAGCAGTACTTC	CASSPGTASYYEQYF
15	TRBV12-3/TRBV12-4	many	TRBJ1-3	.	TGTGCCAGCAGCCCTGGCGGCACCCGAGGAAACACCATATATTTT	CASSPGGTRGNTIYF
13	TRBV6-1	many	TRBJ2-1	.	TGTGCCAGCCTTCAGGACGGGTGGAATGAGCAGTTCTTC	CASLQDGWNEQFF
14	TRBV7-6	many	TRBJ2-7	TRBD2	TGTGCCAGCAGCTTAGCTAGCGGGGGCTACGAGCAGTACTTC	CASSLASGGYEQYF
13	TRBV29-1	many	TRBJ2-7	.	TGCAGCGTCAGGGACACCCGCTCCTACGAGCAGTACTTC	CSVRDTRSYEQYF
16	TRBV5-4	many	TRBJ1-1	TRBD1	TGTGCCAGCAGCCTTGGGACAGGGGGCGGGAACACTGAAGCTTTCTTT	CASSLGTGGGNTEAFF
14	TRBV30	many	TRBJ2-2	.	TGTGCCTGGAACGGCGGATTCAACACCGGGGAGCTGTTTTTT	CAWNGGFNTGELFF
15	TRBV7-6	.	TRBJ1-2	.	TGTGCCAGCAGCTTAGACGGGACCCTAGGGGGTGGCTACACCTTC	CASSLDGTLGGGYTF
14	TRBV5-8	few	TRBJ2-7	.	TGTGCCAGCAGCTTGGCGGGGGACCTCGAGGGGCAGTACTTC	CASSLAGDLEGQYF
11	TRBV12-3/TRBV12-4	many	TRBJ1-1	.	TGTGCCAGCAGAATAACCACTGAAGCTTTCTTT	CASRITTEAFF
16	TRBV4-3	many	TRBJ2-3	TRBD2	TGCGCCAGCAGCCAAGTGGGCGGGAGATTGGTTGATACGCAGTATTTT	CASSQVGGRLVDTQYF
15	TRBV12-3/TRBV12-4	many	TRBJ2-1	.	TGTGCCAGCAGTTCCGCTGTTAGCTCCTACAATGAGCAGTTCTTC	CASSSAVSSYNEQFF
14	TRBV27	many	TRBJ2-7	.	TGTGCCAGCAGTTTCAACGAGGAGGTGGGGGAGCAGTACTTC	CASSFNEEVGEQYF
15	TRBV6-1	many	TRBJ2-2	TRBD2	TGTGCCACCAATCGGGGGGGAGCGAACACCGGGGAGCTGTTTTTT	CATNRGGANTGELFF
16	TRBV18	few	TRBJ2-3	TRBD2	TGTGCCAGCTCACCACCGAATCGGGGACTAGGGGATACGCAGTATTTT	CASSPPNRGLGDTQYF
16	TRBV5-1	few	TRBJ2-2	.	TGCGCCAGCGGTCGCACGGGCCTTGGGAACACCGGGGAGCTGTTTTTT	CASGRTGLGNTGELFF
15	TRBV10-3	many	TRBJ1-5	.	TGTGCCATCAGTGAGGAACAGTATAGCAATCAGCCCCAGCATTTT	CAISEEQYSNQPQHF
12	TRBV11-2	many	TRBJ1-2	.	TGTGCCAGCAGTGGAGAGGGCTATGGCTACACCTTC	CASSGEGYGYTF
15	TRBV2	few	TRBJ2-2	TRBD1	TGTGCCAGCAGTGGCGGCCGACAGGGGACCGGGGAGCTGTTTTTT	CASSGGRQGTGELFF
15	TRBV20-1	many	TRBJ1-2	.	TGCAGTGCTAGAGATCGCCGGACAGCTATTATAGGCTACACCTTC	CSARDRRTAIIGYTF
14	TRBV7-9	many	TRBJ2-7	.	TGTGCCAGCAGCTCAAACACCGTTATCTACGAGCAGTACTTC	CASSSNTVIYEQYF
16	TRBV7-9	once	TRBJ2-2	.	TGTGCCAGCAGCTCCGGGTTCAGGGGCAGGACCGGGGAGCTGTTTTTT	CASSSGFRGRTGELFF
15	TRBV29-1	many	TRBJ2-7	.	TGCAGCGTTGAAAAAGAGAGGGGTAGCTCCTACGAGCAGTACTTC	CSVEKERGSSYEQYF
13	TRBV6-1	many	TRBJ1-3	.	TGTGCCAGCAGCGACATCTCTGGAAACACCATATATTTT	CASSDISGNTIYF
13	TRBV7-2	many	TRBJ2-7	.	TGTGCCAGCAGGGTTGGGACACATTACGAGCAGTACTTC	CASRVGTHYEQYF
17	TRBV12-3/TRBV12-4	.	TRBJ2-1	.	TGTGCCAGCAAAGGGTCCCTCGACGTACTCTCCTACAATGAGCAGTTCTTC	CASKGSLDVLSYNEQFF
14	TRBV12-3/TRBV12-4	.	TRBJ2-7	.	TGTGCCAGCAGCCTAACCGAGACAGTGAACGAGCAGTACTTC	CASSLTETVNEQYF
18	TRBV15	many	TRBJ2-3	TRBD2	TGTGCCACCAGCAGAGATGGATATCCCGGACTAGCCACAGATACGCAGTATTTT	CATSRDGYPGLATDTQYF
15	TRBV5-1	many	TRBJ1-3	.	TGCGCCAGCAGCCATACAGGAACCCGTGGAAACACCATATATTTT	CASSHTGTRGNTIYF
14	TRBV6-1	many	TRBJ2-3	TRBD2	TGTGCCAGCAGCGGCGGGGGGAACACAGATACGCAGTATTTT	CASSGGGNTDTQYF
17	TRBV7-8	.	TRBJ2-3	TRBD1	TGTGCCAGCAGCTACGTTGATGGACAGGGAGTCCCAGATACGCAGTATTTT	CASSYVDGQGVPDTQYF